These T cell receptor beta chains were read from a single sample in a study of cytomegalovirus exposure and HLA in healthy donors. Here immunoSEQ multiplex PCR was the method, and the copy in TCRdb shows in-frame clones only, minus some. Among around 100,000 clones listed, roughly 79% were seen once. Sequenced input: PBMCs. The receptors come from a woman aged 65 to 85 in good health and CMV-seropositive. CDR3s include the opening cysteine and the closing phenylalanine or tryptophan. The D gene is left open where the match is weak. Clone sizes are given selectively: once, few, many, or a class where the clone is expanded.

TGTGCCAGCAGTTACTCCGACAGGAATCAGCCCCAGCATTTT,CASSYSDRNQPQHF,NA,TRBJ1-5,NA,14,TRBV6-5
TGCAGCGTTGAAGAAGGACACCTCTTTACTGAAGCTTTCTTT,CSVEEGHLFTEAFF,NA,TRBJ1-1,NA,14,TRBV29-1
TGCAGCGTTGGAGGGACTAGTTTGAACTACGGGCAGTTCTTC,CSVGGTSLNYGQFF,NA,TRBJ2-1,TRBD2,14,TRBV29-1
TGTGCCAGCAGTCTTAGCGGGAGCCCTTACAATGAGCAGTTCTTC,CASSLSGSPYNEQFF,NA,TRBJ2-1,TRBD2,15,TRBV6-1
TGTGCCAGCAGTGTTGAGACTAGCGGGAGAAAAGAGCAGTTCTTC,CASSVETSGRKEQFF,NA,TRBJ2-1,TRBD2,15,TRBV6-1
TGTGCCAGCAGTGCCGTCCCGGGGAATTCACCCCTCCACTTT,CASSAVPGNSPLHF,NA,TRBJ1-6,NA,14,TRBV6-5
TGTGCCAGTAGTACTATTAGGACAGGGAGGAATGAGCAGTTCTTC,CASSTIRTGRNEQFF,NA,TRBJ2-1,TRBD1,15,TRBV19
TGTGCCAGTAACCCTGGGGCTAGCGGAGGCCGGGAGCAGTACTTC,CASNPGASGGREQYF,few,TRBJ2-7,TRBD2,15,TRBV19
TGTGCCAGTACCCTCAGGGTTGGATCCTCTGGAAACACCATATATTTT,CASTLRVGSSGNTIYF,few,TRBJ1-3,NA,16,TRBV19
TGTGCCAGCAGCGTAGATTGGGGGGGCACCGGGGAGCTGTTTTTT,CASSVDWGGTGELFF,NA,TRBJ2-2,TRBD2,15,TRBV9
TGTGCCAGCAGCACCGGGACAGGGGGCCCAGATACGCAGTATTTT,CASSTGTGGPDTQYF,NA,TRBJ2-3,TRBD1,15,TRBV7-8
TGTGCCAGCAGCTCCCCCGAGACAGGTCTCGAGACCCAGTACTTC,CASSSPETGLETQYF,NA,TRBJ2-5,NA,15,TRBV11-3
TGTGCCAGCAGGGGGACTAGCAGGTACAATGAGCAGTTCTTC,CASRGTSRYNEQFF,NA,TRBJ2-1,TRBD2,14,TRBV27
TGTGCCAGCAGCCTACAGGGTACTGGAAACACCATATATTTT,CASSLQGTGNTIYF,NA,TRBJ1-3,NA,14,TRBV11-2
TGTGCCAGTAGCGGACAGGGCTATGGCTACACCTTC,CASSGQGYGYTF,NA,TRBJ1-2,TRBD1,12,TRBV19
TGCGCCAGCAGCTTCGGGGGAGCGGAGACCGGGGAGCTGTTTTTT,CASSFGGAETGELFF,NA,TRBJ2-2,NA,15,TRBV5-1
TGTGCCAGCAGCGCCGTGGCAGCGGCCGGGGAGCTGTTTTTT,CASSAVAAAGELFF,NA,TRBJ2-2,NA,14,TRBV9
TGCGCCAGCAGCCAAGTGAATCTAGTTAGCACAGATACGCAGTATTTT,CASSQVNLVSTDTQYF,once,TRBJ2-3,NA,16,TRBV4-1
TGTGCCAGCAGGCAGACAGGGGAGAGCAACTATGGCTACACCTTC,CASRQTGESNYGYTF,NA,TRBJ1-2,TRBD1,15,TRBV11-2
TGTGCCAGCAGCTTTTTCCAGGGGAACACTGAAGCTTTCTTT,CASSFFQGNTEAFF,NA,TRBJ1-1,NA,14,TRBV7-9
TGCGCCAGCAGCTTGGCAGGGCCATCGAACGAGCAGTTCTTC,CASSLAGPSNEQFF,NA,TRBJ2-1,NA,14,TRBV5-1
TGTGCCAGTAGTTTAGAATCCGCGAACACCGGGGAGCTGTTTTTT,CASSLESANTGELFF,NA,TRBJ2-2,NA,15,TRBV19
TGCGCCAGCAGCCACTCTAGCGGGAGCGATGAGCAGTTCTTC,CASSHSSGSDEQFF,medium-sized,TRBJ2-1,TRBD2,14,TRBV4-3
TGTGCCAGCACCATGACTAGCGCCTGGAATGAGCAGTTCTTC,CASTMTSAWNEQFF,NA,TRBJ2-1,TRBD2,14,TRBV28
TGTGCCAGCAGCTTAGTACTAGCGGGAGCCCCCGAGCAGTACTTC,CASSLVLAGAPEQYF,NA,TRBJ2-7,TRBD2,15,TRBV7-2
TGTGCCTGGAGTGCCAGGGCAAACTATGGCTACACCTTC,CAWSARANYGYTF,few,TRBJ1-2,NA,13,TRBV30
TGTGCCACCTCCTCAGGGGGTAGAACTGAAGCTTTCTTT,CATSSGGRTEAFF,once,TRBJ1-1,TRBD1,13,TRBV10-3
TGCAGCGTCCGCCGGGACAGGGGCTCCTACGAGCAGTACTTC,CSVRRDRGSYEQYF,once,TRBJ2-7,TRBD1,14,TRBV29-1
TGCGCCAGCAGCGGGACTAGCGGGAGGGCCAACACCGGGGAGCTGTTTTTT,CASSGTSGRANTGELFF,NA,TRBJ2-2,TRBD2,17,TRBV5-1
TGCAGCGTTGTGAGGCAGGGGGCTCTTTACGAGCAGTACTTC,CSVVRQGALYEQYF,NA,TRBJ2-7,TRBD1,14,TRBV29-1
TGTGCCAGCAGCCAACCGGGACAGGGTGCCGAGCAGTACTTC,CASSQPGQGAEQYF,NA,TRBJ2-7,TRBD1,14,TRBV14
TGTGCCAGCAGTTTAGAATTAGCGGGAGATGAGGAGACCCAGTACTTC,CASSLELAGDEETQYF,NA,TRBJ2-5,TRBD2,16,TRBV28
TGCGCCAGCAGCCATCCAGGGGGCGCAGGGGATACGCAGTATTTT,CASSHPGGAGDTQYF,NA,TRBJ2-3,TRBD1,15,TRBV4-3
TGTGCCAGCAGCGAGGGACAGAACTATGGCTACACCTTC,CASSEGQNYGYTF,once,TRBJ1-2,TRBD1,13,TRBV2
TGTGCCAGCAGCCCGGATGGACAGGGCAATCAGCCCCAGCATTTT,CASSPDGQGNQPQHF,NA,TRBJ1-5,TRBD1,15,TRBV4-2
TGCAGCGTTGAAGACCCGTGGGGACAGGATTACGAGCAGTACTTC,CSVEDPWGQDYEQYF,NA,TRBJ2-7,TRBD1,15,TRBV29-1
TGCGCCAGCAGCTTGGGGTCAGGGGGGAGCACAGATACGCAGTATTTT,CASSLGSGGSTDTQYF,NA,TRBJ2-3,NA,16,TRBV5-1
TGCAGCGTTTCCGGGACAGGTGCTGGCTACACCTTC,CSVSGTGAGYTF,NA,TRBJ1-2,TRBD1,12,TRBV29-1
TGTGCCAGCAGCGCCAGACGGACAGGGGTAGGGGAGACCCAGTACTTC,CASSARRTGVGETQYF,NA,TRBJ2-5,TRBD1,16,TRBV11-2
TGTGCCAGCTCACCTCCGGGACTAGCGGGTGCAGATACGCAGTATTTT,CASSPPGLAGADTQYF,NA,TRBJ2-3,TRBD2,16,TRBV18
TGTGCCAGCAATGAGACTAGCGACTACAATGAGCAGTTCTTC,CASNETSDYNEQFF,few,TRBJ2-1,TRBD2,14,TRBV6-1
TGTTCCAGCACTTCGGGGGGGAAAAATGAGCAGTACTTC,CSSTSGGKNEQYF,NA,TRBJ2-7,TRBD2,13,TRBV7-9
TGTGCCAGCAGTGATGGGAGCTCTGGGGCCAACGTCCTGACTTTC,CASSDGSSGANVLTF,NA,TRBJ2-6,NA,15,TRBV6-1
TGCGCCAGCAGACAAGGACAGGGGACAACTAATGAAAAACTGTTTTTT,CASRQGQGTTNEKLFF,few,TRBJ1-4,TRBD1,16,TRBV5-1
TGTGCCAGCAGCCAAACTAGCGGGAGATTATACAATGAGCAGTTCTTC,CASSQTSGRLYNEQFF,NA,TRBJ2-1,TRBD2,16,TRBV9
TGTGCCAGTAGTATAGGGGGACAGACTGGAAACACCATATATTTT,CASSIGGQTGNTIYF,NA,TRBJ1-3,TRBD1,15,TRBV19
TGCGCCAGCAGCCAAGACAGGGCTCTGGGAAACACCATATATTTT,CASSQDRALGNTIYF,NA,TRBJ1-3,NA,15,TRBV4-3
TGTGCCAGCAGCTTGAATCAGGAAGAGACCCAGTACTTC,CASSLNQEETQYF,NA,TRBJ2-5,NA,13,TRBV5-5
TGTGCCAGCAGTGAAGCGGAAACAGGGTCCACCGGGGAGCTGTTTTTT,CASSEAETGSTGELFF,once,TRBJ2-2,NA,16,TRBV2
TGTGCCAGCAGTCCCCGGGACACCCGGGAGCAGTACTTC,CASSPRDTREQYF,NA,TRBJ2-7,NA,13,TRBV6-1
TGTGCCACCAGCAGAGACAGGTACGGCGGGGAGCTGTTTTTT,CATSRDRYGGELFF,NA,TRBJ2-2,NA,14,TRBV15
TGTGCCAGCGTGACGGGGGTCTGGGCAGATACGCAGTATTTT,CASVTGVWADTQYF,NA,TRBJ2-3,NA,14,TRBV2